This TCR beta chain derives from a study of blood T cells in healthy people across ages. The study, taken as a whole, reports: TCR beta diversity correlated strongly with naive T cell percentage. CMV status of donors was not determined, possibly confounding expanded clonotype changes.

For the second PCR, which ran for about 6 to 12 cycles, a sample-barcoded 5' primer and a J-beta primer mix were used. TCRdb independently ran MiXCR on the 5' RACE reads; one entry per CDR3 protein. The repertoire holds approximately 730,000 distinct CDR3 sequences, about 48% seen once, with under 50% in the top ten. The CDR3 consists of 20 residues. V lost 4 bases to trimming and J lost 14 bases, with 41 bases between them. Germline values: CDR1 SGHRS, CDR2 YFSETQ. As for this clonotype: Antigen unknown.

The source of this sequence is a man aged 80 or over in good health. The chain carries TRBV5-1 and TRBJ2-3, with D perhaps TRBD1 (7 bases). The sequencing input was blood. The CDR3 region has the DNA TGCGCCAGCAGCCCAAAGGCCGGGACATCTCGACCCAGGAGGGACAGATACGCGTATTTT. Translated, it gives CASSPKAGTSRPRRDRYAYF.